These T cell receptor beta chains were read from a single sample in a study of T cell repertoires in cytomegalovirus infection. One entry per CDR3 protein results from TCRdb running MiXCR on the reads. This sample yields 300,000 to 400,000 distinct CDR3 sequences, of which roughly 25% are seen a single time; approximately 12% belongs to the top ten. The antigens these receptors bind are not known. This material consisted of cultured PBMCs, taken from culture after CMV antigen stimulation. The source of these receptors is a human donor in good health (CMV status not recorded). Some clones in this sample may be carry-over from other donors' samples. CDR3s include the opening cysteine and the closing phenylalanine or tryptophan. The order of the fields is clone size, CDR3 length, V gene, J gene, D gene, CDR3 DNA, CDR3 protein. D genes are given only for firm matches. Some rows mark clone size as missing; the rest say once, few, many or name a class of expanded clone.

clone_size: many
cdr3_length: 12
v_call: TRBV7-2
j_call: TRBJ2-1
d_call: .
cdr3_nt: TGTGCCAGCAGCTTTAGGACCGGTGAGCAGTTCTTC
cdr3_aa: CASSFRTGEQFF

clone_size: few
cdr3_length: 12
v_call: TRBV7-9
j_call: TRBJ2-3
d_call: .
cdr3_nt: TGTGCCAGCAGCCCGGAGGGAGATACGCAGTATTTT
cdr3_aa: CASSPEGDTQYF

clone_size: .
cdr3_length: 14
v_call: TRBV20-1
j_call: TRBJ2-7
d_call: .
cdr3_nt: TGCAGTGCGGAAAGACAGGAGTCAACCTACGAGCAGTACTTC
cdr3_aa: CSAERQESTYEQYF

clone_size: many
cdr3_length: 16
v_call: TRBV7-9
j_call: TRBJ2-1
d_call: .
cdr3_nt: TGTGCCAGCAGTAACCCCCGGACAGAGGGCTACAATGAGCAGTTCTTC
cdr3_aa: CASSNPRTEGYNEQFF

clone_size: .
cdr3_length: 16
v_call: TRBV4-2
j_call: TRBJ2-1
d_call: TRBD2
cdr3_nt: TGTGCCAGCAGCCAAGGGGGGACTAGCGGGAGTAATGAGCAGTTCTTC
cdr3_aa: CASSQGGTSGSNEQFF

clone_size: many
cdr3_length: 14
v_call: TRBV11-2
j_call: TRBJ1-1
d_call: TRBD1
cdr3_nt: TGTGCCAGCAGCGTGGGACAGCTGAACACTGAAGCTTTCTTT
cdr3_aa: CASSVGQLNTEAFF

clone_size: few
cdr3_length: 17
v_call: TRBV6-2/TRBV6-3
j_call: TRBJ2-7
d_call: TRBD2
cdr3_nt: TGTGCCAGCAGTTCGAGGACTAGTCGAGCGGGAGTCTACGAGCAGTACTTC
cdr3_aa: CASSSRTSRAGVYEQYF

clone_size: many
cdr3_length: 17
v_call: TRBV7-2
j_call: TRBJ2-3
d_call: TRBD2
cdr3_nt: TGTGCCAGCAGCTTAGCGCTAGCGGGAGGAAGGACAGATACGCAGTATTTT
cdr3_aa: CASSLALAGGRTDTQYF

clone_size: .
cdr3_length: 15
v_call: TRBV4-1
j_call: TRBJ1-2
d_call: .
cdr3_nt: TGCGCCAGCAGCCAAGCCAACAGGCCGTCGTATGGCTACACCTTC
cdr3_aa: CASSQANRPSYGYTF

clone_size: .
cdr3_length: 17
v_call: TRBV15
j_call: TRBJ2-7
d_call: TRBD2
cdr3_nt: TGTGCCACCAGCAGAGGCCTCTTAGCGGGAGCCCTCACGATGCAGTACTTC
cdr3_aa: CATSRGLLAGALTMQYF

clone_size: many
cdr3_length: 13
v_call: TRBV7-8
j_call: TRBJ1-3
d_call: .
cdr3_nt: TGTGCCAGCAGCTTGAGCTCTGGAAACACCATATATTTT
cdr3_aa: CASSLSSGNTIYF

clone_size: .
cdr3_length: 14
v_call: TRBV5-1
j_call: TRBJ2-3
d_call: .
cdr3_nt: TGCGCCAGCAGCCATCGTTCTAGCACAGATACGCAGTATTTT
cdr3_aa: CASSHRSSTDTQYF

clone_size: .
cdr3_length: 13
v_call: TRBV7-2
j_call: TRBJ2-3
d_call: .
cdr3_nt: TGTGCCAACAGCTTACCCCCCACGGATACGCAGTATTTT
cdr3_aa: CANSLPPTDTQYF

clone_size: few
cdr3_length: 13
v_call: TRBV28
j_call: TRBJ2-1
d_call: .
cdr3_nt: TGTGCCAGCAGTTTATCGGGGAGGAGTGAGCAGTTCTTC
cdr3_aa: CASSLSGRSEQFF

clone_size: .
cdr3_length: 12
v_call: TRBV3-1
j_call: TRBJ1-1
d_call: .
cdr3_nt: TGTGCCAGCAGCCGACACGAAAGTGAAGCTTTCTTT
cdr3_aa: CASSRHESEAFF

clone_size: .
cdr3_length: 15
v_call: TRBV6-2/TRBV6-3
j_call: TRBJ2-2
d_call: TRBD2
cdr3_nt: TGTGCCAGCCGGACTAGCGGGAGGGCCACCGGGGAGCTGTTTTTT
cdr3_aa: CASRTSGRATGELFF

clone_size: .
cdr3_length: 15
v_call: TRBV19
j_call: TRBJ2-2
d_call: .
cdr3_nt: TGTGCCAGTAGTATAAATAGCGGGAACACCGGGGAGCTGTTTTTT
cdr3_aa: CASSINSGNTGELFF

clone_size: .
cdr3_length: 11
v_call: TRBV28
j_call: TRBJ1-1
d_call: .
cdr3_nt: TGTGCCAGACAGGGAAGTACTGAAGCTTTCTTT
cdr3_aa: CARQGSTEAFF

clone_size: many
cdr3_length: 15
v_call: TRBV27
j_call: TRBJ2-1
d_call: .
cdr3_nt: TGTGCCAGCAGTCCGCTGCGTGATCGCTACAATGAGCAGTTCTTC
cdr3_aa: CASSPLRDRYNEQFF

clone_size: .
cdr3_length: 13
v_call: TRBV12-3/TRBV12-4
j_call: TRBJ1-5
d_call: .
cdr3_nt: TGTGCCAGCAGTTTTCGTAGCAATCAGCCCCAGCATTTT
cdr3_aa: CASSFRSNQPQHF

clone_size: .
cdr3_length: 13
v_call: TRBV20-1
j_call: TRBJ1-2
d_call: .
cdr3_nt: TGCAGTGCTAGATTCCCAGGAGGTCGTGGCTACACCTTC
cdr3_aa: CSARFPGGRGYTF

clone_size: .
cdr3_length: 16
v_call: TRBV5-1
j_call: TRBJ2-3
d_call: TRBD2
cdr3_nt: TGCGCCAGCAGGAGTGGACTAGCGGGTAGCACAGATACGCAGTATTTT
cdr3_aa: CASRSGLAGSTDTQYF